The entry below describes one T cell receptor beta chain. These data come from a study of blood T cells in healthy people across ages. Trimming stripped 4 bases from V and 5 bases from J, with 9 bases between. The germline V gene encodes CDR1 SQVTM and CDR2 ANQGSEA. The CDR3 length is 11 residues. Together with a sample-barcoded 5' primer, a J-beta primer mix was included in a second PCR lasting about 6 to 11 cycles. TCRdb ran MiXCR on the 5' RACE reads and lists one entry per CDR3 protein. Here the sample spans hundreds of thousands of distinct CDR3 sequences, roughly 64% being singletons. This sequence joins TRBV29-1 and TRBJ2-7; no firm D call. The TCR was taken from a man aged 30 to 39 in good health. Material: blood. CDR3 loop: CSVVRRDEQYF. For the CDR3, the DNA is TGCAGCGTTGTTCGTAGGGACGAGCAGTACTTC.